This T cell receptor beta chain was documented in a study of cytomegalovirus exposure and HLA in healthy donors. In its sample, this clone was seen a few times. Antigen unknown. PCR used 60 Vbeta primers and 13 Jbeta primers. The protocol was immunoSEQ multiplex PCR, while the TCRdb copy is restricted to in-frame clones and leaves out a portion. Counted here are 150,000 to 200,000 clones, approximately 80% occurring once; the ten biggest clones make up roughly 7.3%. Overall study findings and caveats: Presence/absence analyses took donor sequencing depth as roughly uniform.

Germline values: CDR1 MNHEY, CDR2 SVGAGI. The CDR3 is 11 residues long. The V gene lost 6 bases and the J gene lost 8 bases, with 10 bases spanning the gap. Sequences were obtained from PBMCs. This sequence joins TRBV6-5 and TRBJ1-1; D ambiguous. The receptor comes from a male donor in good health and CMV-seropositive. The chain's CDR3 is CASSSGVEAFF. The CDR3 nucleotides are TGTGCCAGCAGCTCGGGAGTAGAAGCTTTCTTT.